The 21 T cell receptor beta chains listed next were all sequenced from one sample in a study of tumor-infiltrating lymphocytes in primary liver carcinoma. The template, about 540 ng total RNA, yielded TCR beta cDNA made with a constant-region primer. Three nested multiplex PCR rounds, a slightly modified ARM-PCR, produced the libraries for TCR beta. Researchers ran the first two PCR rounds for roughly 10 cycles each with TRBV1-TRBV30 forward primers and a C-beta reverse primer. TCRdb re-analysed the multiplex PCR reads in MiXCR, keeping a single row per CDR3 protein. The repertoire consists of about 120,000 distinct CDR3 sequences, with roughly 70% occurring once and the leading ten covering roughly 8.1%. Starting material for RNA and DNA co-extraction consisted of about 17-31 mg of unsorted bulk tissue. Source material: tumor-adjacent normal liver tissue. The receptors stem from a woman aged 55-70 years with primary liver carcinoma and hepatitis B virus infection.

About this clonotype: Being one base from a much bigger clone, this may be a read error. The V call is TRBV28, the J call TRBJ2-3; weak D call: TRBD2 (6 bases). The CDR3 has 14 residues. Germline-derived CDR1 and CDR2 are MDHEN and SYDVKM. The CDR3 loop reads CVSSLEGDTDTQYF. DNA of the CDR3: TGTGTCAGCAGTTTGGAGGGAGACACAGATACGCAGTATTTT.

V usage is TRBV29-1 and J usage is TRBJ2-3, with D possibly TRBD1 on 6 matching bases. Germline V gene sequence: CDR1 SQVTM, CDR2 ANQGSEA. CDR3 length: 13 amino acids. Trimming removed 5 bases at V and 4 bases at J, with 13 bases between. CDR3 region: CSVKAGGADTQYF. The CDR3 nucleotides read TGCAGCGTTAAAGCTGGGGGCGCAGATACGCAGTATTTT.

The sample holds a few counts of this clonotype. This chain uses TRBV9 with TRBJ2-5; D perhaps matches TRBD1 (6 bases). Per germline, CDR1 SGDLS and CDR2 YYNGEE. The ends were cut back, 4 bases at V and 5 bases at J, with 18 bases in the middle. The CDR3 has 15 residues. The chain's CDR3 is CASSTTGVRGETQYF. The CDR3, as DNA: TGTGCCAGCAGCACCACAGGCGTCAGGGGTGAGACCCAGTACTTC.

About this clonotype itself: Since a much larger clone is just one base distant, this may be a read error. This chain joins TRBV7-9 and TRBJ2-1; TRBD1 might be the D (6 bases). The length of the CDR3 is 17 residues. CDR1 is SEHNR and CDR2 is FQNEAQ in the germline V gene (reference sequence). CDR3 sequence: CASSLGTQRRGYSEQFF. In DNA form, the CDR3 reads TGTGCCAGCAGCTTAGGAACCCAGCGAAGGGGGTACAGTGAGCAGTTCTTC.

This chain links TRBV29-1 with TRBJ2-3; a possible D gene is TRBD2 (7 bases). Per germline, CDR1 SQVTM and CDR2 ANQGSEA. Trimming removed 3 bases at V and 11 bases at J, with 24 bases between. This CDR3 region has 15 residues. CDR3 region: CSVDTGTMRGNRQYF. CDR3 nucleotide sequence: TGCAGCGTTGATACAGGGACTATGCGGGGAAATAGGCAGTATTTT.

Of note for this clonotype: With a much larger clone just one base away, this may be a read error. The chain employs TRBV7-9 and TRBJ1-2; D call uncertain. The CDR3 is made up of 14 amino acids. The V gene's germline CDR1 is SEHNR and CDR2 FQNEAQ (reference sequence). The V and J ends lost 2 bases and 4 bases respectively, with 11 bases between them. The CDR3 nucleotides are TGTGCCAGCAGCTTATCCGGGGTTTCCTATGGCTACACCTTC. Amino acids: CASSLSGVSYGYTF. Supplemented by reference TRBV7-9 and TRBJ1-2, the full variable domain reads DTGVSQNPRHKITKRGQNVTFRCDPISEHNRLYWYRQTLGQGPEFLTYFQNEAQLEKSRLLSDRFSAERPKGSFSTLEIQRTEQGDSAMYLCASSLSGVSYGYTFGSGTRLTVV.

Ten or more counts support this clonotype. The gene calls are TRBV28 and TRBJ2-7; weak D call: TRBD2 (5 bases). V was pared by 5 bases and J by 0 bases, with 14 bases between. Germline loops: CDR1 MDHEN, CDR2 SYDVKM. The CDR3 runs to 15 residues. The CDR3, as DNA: TGTGCCAGCAGTACCCCAACGAGGGTCTCCTACGAGCAGTACTTC. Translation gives CASSTPTRVSYEQYF.

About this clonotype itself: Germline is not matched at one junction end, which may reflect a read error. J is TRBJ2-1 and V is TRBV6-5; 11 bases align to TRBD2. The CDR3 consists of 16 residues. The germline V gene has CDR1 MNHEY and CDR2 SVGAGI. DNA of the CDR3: TGTGTCAGCAGTCCGCCGGGACTAGCGGTCCACAATGTGCAGTTCTTT. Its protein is CVSSPPGLAVHNVQFF.

CDR3 DNA: TGCAGTGCTATCCAGCGGGACCAGTACGAGCAGTACTTC. Translated, it gives CSAIQRDQYEQYF. The rearrangement links TRBV20-1 to TRBJ2-7; 7 nucleotides agree with TRBD2. The CDR3 length is 13 residues. Germline lookup yields CDR1 DFQATT and CDR2 SNEGSKA (reference sequence). V lost 4 bases and J lost 4; bases outside the gene matches: 7.

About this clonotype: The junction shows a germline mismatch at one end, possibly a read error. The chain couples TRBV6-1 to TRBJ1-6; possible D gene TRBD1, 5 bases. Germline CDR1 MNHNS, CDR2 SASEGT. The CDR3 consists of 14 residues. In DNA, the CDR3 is TGTGCCAGCAGTCAAGGGACCCAGAATTCACCGCTCCACTTT. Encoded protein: CASSQGTQNSPLHF.

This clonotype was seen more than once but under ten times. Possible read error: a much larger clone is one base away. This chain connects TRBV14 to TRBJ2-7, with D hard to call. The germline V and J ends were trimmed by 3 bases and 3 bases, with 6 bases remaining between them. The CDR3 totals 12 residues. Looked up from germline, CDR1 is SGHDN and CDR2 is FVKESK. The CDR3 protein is CASSHAYYEQYF. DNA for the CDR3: TGTGCCAGCAGCCATGCGTACTACGAGCAGTACTTC.

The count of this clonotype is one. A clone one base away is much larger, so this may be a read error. As DNA, the CDR3 is TGTGCCAGCACTTCCACCCGGACAGGGGTCCCGTATCAGTTCTTC. This encodes CASTSTRTGVPYQFF. V is TRBV28 and J is TRBJ2-1, with TRBD1 matching over 9 bases. Germline CDR1 MDHEN, CDR2 SYDVKM. This CDR3 has 15 residues. The ends lost 7 bases at V and 13 bases at J; junction bases unmatched: 17.

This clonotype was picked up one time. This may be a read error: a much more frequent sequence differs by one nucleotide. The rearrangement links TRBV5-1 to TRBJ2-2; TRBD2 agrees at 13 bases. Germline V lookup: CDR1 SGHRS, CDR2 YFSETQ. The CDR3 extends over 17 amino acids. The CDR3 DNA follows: TGCGCCAGCAGCTCAACTAGCGGGAGGGCGAGCACCGGGGAGCTGCTTTTT. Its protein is CASSSTSGRASTGELLF.

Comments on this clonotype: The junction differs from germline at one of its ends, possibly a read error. The CDR3 protein is CVSSTRGGRADTQYF. The CDR3 region has the DNA TGTGTCAGCAGTACCCGGGGCGGAAGGGCAGATACGCAGTATTTT. The chain combines TRBV6-1 with TRBJ2-3; either TRBD1 or TRBD2 may fit D (5 bases each). Germline assignment: CDR1 MNHNS and CDR2 SASEGT. This CDR3 has 15 amino acids.

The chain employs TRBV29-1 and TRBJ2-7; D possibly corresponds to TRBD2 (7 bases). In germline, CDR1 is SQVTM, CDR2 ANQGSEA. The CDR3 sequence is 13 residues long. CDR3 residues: CRVKGGLADEQYF. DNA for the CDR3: TGCAGGGTTAAGGGGGGGCTAGCGGACGAGCAGTACTTC.

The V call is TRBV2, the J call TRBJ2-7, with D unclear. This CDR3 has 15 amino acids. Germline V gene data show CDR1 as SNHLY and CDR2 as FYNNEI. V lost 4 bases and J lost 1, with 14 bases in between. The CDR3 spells CASSVDRAESYEQYF. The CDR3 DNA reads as TGTGCCAGCAGTGTAGACCGGGCCGAGTCCTACGAGCAGTACTTC.

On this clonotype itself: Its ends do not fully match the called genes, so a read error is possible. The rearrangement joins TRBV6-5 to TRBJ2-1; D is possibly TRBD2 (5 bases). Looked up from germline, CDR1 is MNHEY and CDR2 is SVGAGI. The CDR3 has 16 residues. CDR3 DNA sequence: TGTCCCAGCAGTTACGAAGCGGAACCAAGCTACAGTGAGCAGTTCTTC. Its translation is CPSSYEAEPSYSEQFF.

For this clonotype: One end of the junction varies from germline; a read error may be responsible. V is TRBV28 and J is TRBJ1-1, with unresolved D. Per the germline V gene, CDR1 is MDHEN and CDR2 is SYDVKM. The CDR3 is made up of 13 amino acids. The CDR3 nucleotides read TGTGCCGGCAGTTTGGGCGACAAATATGAAGCTTTCTTT. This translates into CAGSLGDKYEAFF.

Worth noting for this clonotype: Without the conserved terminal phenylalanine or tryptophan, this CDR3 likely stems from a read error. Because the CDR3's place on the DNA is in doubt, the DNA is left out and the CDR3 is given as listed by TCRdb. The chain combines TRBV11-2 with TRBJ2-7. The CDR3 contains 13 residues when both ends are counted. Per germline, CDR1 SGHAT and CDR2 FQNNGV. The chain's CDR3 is CTSSLDWTYEQYL.

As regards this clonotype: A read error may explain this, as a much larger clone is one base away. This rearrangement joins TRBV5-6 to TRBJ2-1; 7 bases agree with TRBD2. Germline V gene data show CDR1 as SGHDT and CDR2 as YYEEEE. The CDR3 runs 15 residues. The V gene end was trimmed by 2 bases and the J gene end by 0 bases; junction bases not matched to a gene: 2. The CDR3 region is CASSFWGGSYNEQFF. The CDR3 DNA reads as TGTGCCAGCAGCTTTTGGGGGGGCTCCTACAATGAGCAGTTCTTC.

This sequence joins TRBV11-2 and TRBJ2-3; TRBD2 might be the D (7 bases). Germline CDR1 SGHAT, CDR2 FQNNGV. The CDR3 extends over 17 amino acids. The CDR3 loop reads CVSSLGGLTYTSVTQYF. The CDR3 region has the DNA TGTGTCAGTAGCTTAGGGGGACTAACGTACACGTCAGTTACGCAGTATTTT.